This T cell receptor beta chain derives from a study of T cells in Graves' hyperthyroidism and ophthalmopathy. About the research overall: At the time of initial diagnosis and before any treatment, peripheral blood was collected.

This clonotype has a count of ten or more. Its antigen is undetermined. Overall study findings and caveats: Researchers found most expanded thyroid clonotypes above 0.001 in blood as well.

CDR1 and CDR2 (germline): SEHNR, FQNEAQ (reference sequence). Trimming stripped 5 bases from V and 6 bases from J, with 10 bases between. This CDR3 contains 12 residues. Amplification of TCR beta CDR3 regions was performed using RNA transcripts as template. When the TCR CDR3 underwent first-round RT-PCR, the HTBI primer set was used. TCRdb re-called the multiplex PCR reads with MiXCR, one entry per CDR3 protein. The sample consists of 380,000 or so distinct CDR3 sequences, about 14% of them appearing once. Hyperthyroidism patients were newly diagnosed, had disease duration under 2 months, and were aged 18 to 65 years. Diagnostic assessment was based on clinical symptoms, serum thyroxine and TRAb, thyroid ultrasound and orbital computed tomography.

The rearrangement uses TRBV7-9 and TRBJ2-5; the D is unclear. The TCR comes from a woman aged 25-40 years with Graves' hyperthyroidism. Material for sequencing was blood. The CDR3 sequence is CASSPLGKTQYF. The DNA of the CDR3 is TGTGCCAGCAGCCCTTTAGGGAAGACCCAGTACTTC. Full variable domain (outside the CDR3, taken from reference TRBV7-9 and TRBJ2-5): DTGVSQNPRHKITKRGQNVTFRCDPISEHNRLYWYRQTLGQGPEFLTYFQNEAQLEKSRLLSDRFSAERPKGSFSTLEIQRTEQGDSAMYLCASSPLGKTQYFGPGTRLLVL.